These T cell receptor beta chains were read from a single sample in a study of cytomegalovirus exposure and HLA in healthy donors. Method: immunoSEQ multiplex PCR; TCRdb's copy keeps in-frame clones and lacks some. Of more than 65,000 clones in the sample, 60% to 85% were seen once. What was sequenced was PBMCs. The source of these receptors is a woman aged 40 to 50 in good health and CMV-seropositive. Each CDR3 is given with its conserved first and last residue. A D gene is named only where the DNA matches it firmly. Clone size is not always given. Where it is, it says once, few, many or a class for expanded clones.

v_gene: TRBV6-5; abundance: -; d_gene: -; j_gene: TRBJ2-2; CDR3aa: CASSYSRTANTGELFF; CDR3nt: TGTGCCAGCAGTTACTCACGGACAGCGAACACCGGGGAGCTGTTTTTT
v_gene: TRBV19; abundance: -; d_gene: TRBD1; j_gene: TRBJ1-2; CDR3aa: CASTPPGTVSGYTF; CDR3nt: TGTGCCAGTACTCCCCCAGGGACAGTATCTGGCTACACCTTC
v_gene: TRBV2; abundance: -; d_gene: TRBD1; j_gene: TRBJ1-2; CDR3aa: CASSARTGAGYTF; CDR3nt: TGTGCCAGCAGTGCGCGGACAGGGGCTGGCTACACCTTC
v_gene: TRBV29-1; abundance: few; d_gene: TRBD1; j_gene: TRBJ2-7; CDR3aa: CSVEGTGTGVHEQYF; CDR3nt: TGCAGCGTTGAAGGTACCGGGACAGGGGTCCACGAGCAGTACTTC
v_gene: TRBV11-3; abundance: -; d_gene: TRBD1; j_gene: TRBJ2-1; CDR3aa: CASSLSGDREVLNEQFF; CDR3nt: TGTGCCAGCAGCTTATCCGGGGACAGGGAGGTGTTGAATGAGCAGTTCTTC
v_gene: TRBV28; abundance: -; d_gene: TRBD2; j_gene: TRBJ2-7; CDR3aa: CASTLAGDFYEQYF; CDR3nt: TGTGCCAGCACTCTAGCGGGAGATTTCTACGAGCAGTACTTC
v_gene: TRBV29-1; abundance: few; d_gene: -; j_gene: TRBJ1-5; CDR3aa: CSVGRGGNQPQHF; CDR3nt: TGCAGCGTTGGCAGGGGAGGCAATCAGCCCCAGCATTTT
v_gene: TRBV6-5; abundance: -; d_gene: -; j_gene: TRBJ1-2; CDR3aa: CASSYLRTGAYGYTF; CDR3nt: TGTGCCAGCAGTTACCTCAGGACGGGAGCCTATGGCTACACCTTC
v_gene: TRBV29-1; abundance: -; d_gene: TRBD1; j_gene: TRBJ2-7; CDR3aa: CSVMRDRVSYEQYF; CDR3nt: TGCAGCGTCATGAGGGACAGGGTCTCCTACGAGCAGTACTTC
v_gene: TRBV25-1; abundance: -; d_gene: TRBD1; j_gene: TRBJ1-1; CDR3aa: CASSGYRGWTEAFF; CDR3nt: TGTGCCAGCAGTGGTTACAGGGGATGGACTGAGGCTTTCTTT
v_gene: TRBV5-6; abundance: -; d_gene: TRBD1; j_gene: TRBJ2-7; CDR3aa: CASSAGTGPYEQYF; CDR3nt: TGTGCCAGCAGCGCCGGGACAGGGCCCTACGAGCAGTACTTC
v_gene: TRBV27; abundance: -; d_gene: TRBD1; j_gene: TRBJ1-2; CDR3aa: CASSPRDRGNGYTF; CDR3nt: TGTGCCAGCAGTCCGCGGGACAGGGGTAATGGCTACACCTTC
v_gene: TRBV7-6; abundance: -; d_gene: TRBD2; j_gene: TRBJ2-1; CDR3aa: CASSLTRTSGSYNEQFF; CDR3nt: TGTGCCAGCAGCTTAACCAGGACTAGCGGGAGTTACAATGAGCAGTTCTTC
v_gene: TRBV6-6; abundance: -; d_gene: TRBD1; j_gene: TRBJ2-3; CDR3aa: CASSHTGALDDTQYF; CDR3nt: TGTGCCAGCAGCCATACAGGGGCACTTGACGATACGCAGTATTTT
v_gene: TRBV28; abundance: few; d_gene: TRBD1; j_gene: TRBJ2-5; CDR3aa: CASSTTGGSYQETQYF; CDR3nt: TGTGCCAGCAGCACAACAGGGGGCTCGTACCAAGAGACCCAGTACTTC
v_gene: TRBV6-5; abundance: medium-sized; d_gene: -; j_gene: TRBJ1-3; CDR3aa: CASSYSRQNLNTIYF; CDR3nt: TGTGCCAGCAGTTACTCTCGACAGAACCTAAACACCATATATTTT
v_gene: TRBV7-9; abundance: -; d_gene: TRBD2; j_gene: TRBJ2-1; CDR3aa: CASSLEVGRREQFF; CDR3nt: TGTGCCAGCAGCTTAGAGGTCGGGAGGAGGGAGCAGTTCTTC